Presented here are 2 T cell receptor beta chains from one specimen sequenced in a study of T cells in Graves' hyperthyroidism and ophthalmopathy. The source material, RNA transcripts, was used to amplify TCR beta CDR3 regions. HTBI primers drove first-round RT-PCR of the TCR CDR3. TCRdb re-called the multiplex PCR reads with MiXCR, one entry per CDR3 protein. In the table there are some 360,000 distinct CDR3 sequences, about 14% of which are singletons. The sequencing sample was made of blood. These receptors were taken from a woman aged 55-69 years with Graves' hyperthyroidism.

This clonotype was counted at least ten times. In nucleotides, the CDR3 is TGCGCCAGCAGCAATCCGGGACATCACACTGAAGCTTTCTTT. Translating it yields CASSNPGHHTEAFF. The chain carries TRBV5-1 and TRBJ1-1, with a weak D call TRBD1 (6 bases). With 4 bases removed from V and 3 bases from J, the gap between germline ends came to 13 bases. The germline CDR1 and CDR2 sequences are SGHRS and YFSETQ. The length of the CDR3 is 14 residues.

The gene calls are TRBV19 and TRBJ1-3, with a tentative D call TRBD1 (6 bases). The CDR3 is 16 residues long. The V gene lost 5 bases and the J gene lost 4 bases, with 18 bases spanning the gap. CDR1 and CDR2 from the germline V gene are LNHDA and SQIVND (reference sequence). The CDR3 loop is CASSVDRTPGGNTIYF. The CDR3 nucleotides are TGTGCCAGTAGTGTCGACAGGACGCCTGGCGGAAACACCATATATTTT. Combining the CDR3 with reference TRBV19 and TRBJ1-3 gives the whole variable domain DGGITQSPKYLFRKEGQNVTLSCEQNLNHDAMYWYRQDPGQGLRLIYYSQIVNDFQKGDIAEGYSVSREKKESFPLTVTSAQKNPTAFYLCASSVDRTPGGNTIYFGEGSWLTVV.